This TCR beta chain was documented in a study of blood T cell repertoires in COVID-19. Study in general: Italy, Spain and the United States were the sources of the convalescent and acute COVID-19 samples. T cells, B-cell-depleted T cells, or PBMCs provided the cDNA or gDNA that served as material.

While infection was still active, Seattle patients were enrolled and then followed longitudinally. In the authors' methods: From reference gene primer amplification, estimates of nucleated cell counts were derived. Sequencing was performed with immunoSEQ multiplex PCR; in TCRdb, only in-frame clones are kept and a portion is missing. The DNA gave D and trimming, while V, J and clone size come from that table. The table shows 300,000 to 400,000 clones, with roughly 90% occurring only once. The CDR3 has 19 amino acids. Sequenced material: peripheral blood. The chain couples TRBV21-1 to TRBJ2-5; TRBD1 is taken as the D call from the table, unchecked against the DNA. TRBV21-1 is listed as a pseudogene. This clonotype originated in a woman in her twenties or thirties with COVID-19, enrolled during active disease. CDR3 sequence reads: CASSKAGGGAVSCQETQYF. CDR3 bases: TGTGCCAGCAGCAAAGCAGGAGGGGGCGCGGTCAGTTGTCAAGAGACCCAGTACTTC.